This is a list of T cell receptor beta chains from one sample in a study of Graves' ophthalmopathy and Graves' hyperthyroidism. TCRdb ran MiXCR on the multiplex PCR reads and lists one entry per CDR3 protein. In the table there are approximately 700,000 distinct CDR3 sequences, roughly two fifths of which are singletons. Sequencing used peripheral blood. The receptor set was obtained from an adult man with Graves' ophthalmopathy. CDR3s include the opening cysteine and the closing phenylalanine or tryptophan. A D gene is named only where the DNA matches it firmly. Some rows mark clone size as missing; the rest say once, few, many or name a class of expanded clone.

V gene	D gene	J gene	clone size	CDR3 protein	CDR3 DNA
TRBV15	NA	TRBJ2-7	NA	CATSRDLLQGTYEQYF	TGTGCCACCAGCAGAGATCTTCTCCAGGGAACCTACGAGCAGTACTTC
TRBV5-1	NA	TRBJ2-1	many	CASRQGYNEQFF	TGCGCCAGCAGGCAGGGGTACAATGAGCAGTTCTTC
TRBV5-4	TRBD1	TRBJ1-2	NA	CASSNPMTGGYGYTF	TGTGCCAGCAGCAACCCGATGACAGGGGGCTATGGCTACACCTTC
TRBV2	TRBD1	TRBJ1-5	NA	CAGQGGWGPQHF	TGTGCCGGACAGGGCGGTTGGGGGCCCCAGCATTTT
TRBV7-8	NA	TRBJ1-4	few	CASSPGVLTTNEKLFF	TGTGCCAGCAGCCCAGGGGTTCTTACCACTAATGAAAAACTGTTTTTT
TRBV19	TRBD1	TRBJ1-2	NA	CASSTTGQGAAGYTF	TGTGCCAGTAGTACAACAGGACAGGGGGCGGCGGGCTACACCTTC
TRBV6-5	NA	TRBJ1-1	many	CASSYRSTAFF	TGTGCCAGCAGTTACCGATCCACGGCCTTCTTT
TRBV20-1	TRBD1	TRBJ2-7	few	CSATFLGQGNYEQYF	TGCAGTGCTACTTTTCTCGGACAGGGCAACTACGAGCAGTACTTC
TRBV15	NA	TRBJ2-7	many	CATSRDIRKYEQYF	TGTGCCACCAGCAGAGATATCAGGAAGTACGAGCAGTACTTC
TRBV2	NA	TRBJ2-2	few	CASTLAMGTGELFF	TGTGCCAGCACCCTAGCGATGGGTACCGGGGAGCTGTTTTTT
TRBV10-3	NA	TRBJ2-5	NA	CASSLERVWETQYF	TGTGCCAGCAGCCTAGAGAGAGTATGGGAGACCCAGTACTTC
TRBV7-8	NA	TRBJ1-1	NA	CASRQAAWVLNTEAFF	TGTGCCAGCAGGCAAGCCGCTTGGGTTTTGAACACTGAAGCTTTCTTT
TRBV20-1	TRBD2	TRBJ2-5	NA	CSALPGLAGLQETQYF	TGCAGTGCTTTGCCGGGACTAGCGGGACTCCAAGAGACCCAGTACTTC
TRBV7-9	NA	TRBJ2-7	NA	CASSFGGTDEQYF	TGTGCCAGCAGCTTTGGCGGAACCGACGAGCAGTACTTC
TRBV9	NA	TRBJ1-5	NA	CASSSGPEGYQPQHF	TGTGCCAGCAGCTCGGGACCGGAGGGGTATCAGCCCCAGCATTTT
TRBV20-1	TRBD1	TRBJ1-2	NA	CSARPRGQGRTDYYGYTF	TGCAGTGCTAGACCCCGGGGACAGGGAAGAACCGACTACTATGGCTACACCTTC
TRBV7-9	TRBD2	TRBJ2-7	NA	CASSPEGGLRDDQYF	TGTGCCAGCAGCCCGGAGGGAGGGTTGCGTGACGACCAGTACTTC
TRBV28	NA	TRBJ2-7	NA	CASSLRPDYEQYF	TGTGCCAGCAGTTTACGGCCGGACTACGAGCAGTACTTC
TRBV7-9	NA	TRBJ1-3	NA	CASSPQIPRSFGNTIYF	TGTGCCAGCAGCCCCCAGATCCCGAGGAGCTTTGGAAACACCATATATTTT
TRBV9	NA	TRBJ1-6	many	CASSVANSNSPLHF	TGTGCCAGCAGCGTAGCGAACAGTAATTCACCCCTCCACTTT
TRBV7-9	TRBD2	TRBJ2-2	few	CASSQVWGRAGELFF	TGCGCCAGCAGCCAAGTGTGGGGGAGGGCCGGGGAGCTGTTTTTT
TRBV25-1	NA	TRBJ2-2	NA	CASTTLGGTGELFF	TGTGCCAGCACGACACTGGGAGGCACCGGGGAGCTGTTTTTT
TRBV29-1	NA	TRBJ2-5	once	CSVLARTQETQYF	TGCAGCGTCTTGGCTAGGACCCAAGAGACCCAGTACTTC
TRBV2	NA	TRBJ2-3	few	CARDEGGTDTQYF	TGTGCCAGGGACGAAGGCGGGACAGATACGCAGTATTTT
TRBV10-3	NA	TRBJ2-1	NA	CAISEPLVYNEQFF	TGTGCCATCAGTGAGCCTCTGGTCTACAATGAGCAGTTCTTC